Listed here are 13 T cell receptor beta chains from one sample, sequenced in a study of cytomegalovirus exposure and HLA in healthy donors. The data were produced by immunoSEQ multiplex PCR, yet TCRdb's version contains in-frame clones alone and is incomplete. In the table there are approximately 20,000 clones, 95% to 97% of which are singletons. The source material was PBMCs. These receptors came from a young man in good health and CMV-seropositive.

V and J are TRBV27 and TRBJ2-6, with 10 bases matching TRBD1. This CDR3 region has 18 residues. Germline-derived CDR1 and CDR2 are MNHEY and SMNVEV (reference sequence). J gave up 2 bases and V 6 bases, and 10 bases lay outside the gene matches. DNA of the CDR3: TGTGCCAGCAGGCTGGGGGGGACAGGGGTTGCTGGGGCCAACGTCCTGACTTTC. Its protein product is CASRLGGTGVAGANVLTF.

The chain links TRBV30 to TRBJ2-7, with 8 bases aligning to TRBD2. This CDR3 comprises 14 residues. Germline CDR1 GTSNPN, CDR2 SVGIG (reference sequence). After removal of 0 bases from V and 7 bases from J, the junction contained 8 bases not matched to a gene. CDR3 sequence reads: CAWSVVAGSGEQYF. CDR3 sequence (DNA): TGTGCCTGGAGTGTGGTAGCGGGGTCCGGGGAGCAGTACTTC.

This chain joins TRBV6-5 and TRBJ1-2; perhaps TRBD1 as D (6 bases). Germline CDR1 is MNHEY and CDR2 is SVGAGI. Trimming left V 0 bases short and J 8 bases short, with 13 bases between. This CDR3 is built from 14 residues. The CDR3 DNA follows: TGTGCCAGCAGTTACTCCGGACAGCAGATAGGCTACACCTTC. This gives the protein CASSYSGQQIGYTF.

This chain links TRBV11-2 with TRBJ2-7; D call uncertain. The germline gives CDR1 SGHAT, CDR2 FQNNGV. The CDR3 runs to 14 residues. Trimming cost V 5 bases and J 0 bases, with 11 bases left between them. The CDR3 DNA reads TGTGCCAGCAGCGAAACTACCACCTCCTACGAGCAGTACTTC. This sequence encodes CASSETTTSYEQYF.

CDR3 in amino acids: CASRLLSASYEQYF. The CDR3 bases are TGTGCCAGCAGGTTACTGAGTGCCTCCTACGAGCAGTACTTC. The chain links TRBV27 to TRBJ2-7; D remains ambiguous. This CDR3 region has 14 residues. From germline, CDR1 is MNHEY and CDR2 SMNVEV (reference sequence). V lost 6 bases to trimming and J lost 0 bases, with 12 bases between them.

The CDR3 sequence is CASSHGGGDGYTF. In nucleotides, the CDR3 is TGTGCCAGCAGTCATGGGGGGGGAGATGGCTACACCTTC. V and J are TRBV27 and TRBJ1-2; tentatively, D is TRBD1 (5 bases). Germline V gives CDR1 MNHEY, CDR2 SMNVEV (reference sequence). This CDR3 has 13 residues. The ends were cut back, 5 bases at V and 6 bases at J, with 13 bases in the middle.

This clone was counted once. As DNA, the CDR3 is TGTGCCAGCAGCCAAGATTCCAGGGCCCCAGAGACCCAGTACTTC. It codes for CASSQDSRAPETQYF. The rearrangement links TRBV4-2 to TRBJ2-5, with D perhaps matching TRBD1 (5 bases). Trimming took off 0 bases at V and 4 bases at J, with 12 bases between the two ends. Germline lookup yields CDR1 LGHNA and CDR2 YNFKEQ. The CDR3 spans 15 residues.

This clone has a single count. The chain joins TRBV6-5 to TRBJ2-1; 12 nucleotides line up with TRBD2. The junction had 5 bases not matched to a gene; V was cut back by 5 bases and J by 6 bases. The CDR3 totals 15 residues. Germline CDR1 reads MNHEY; CDR2 reads SVGAGI. The CDR3 sequence is CASSVTSGGPNEQFF. The CDR3 bases are TGTGCCAGCAGTGTGACTAGCGGGGGACCCAATGAGCAGTTCTTC.

This rearrangement joins TRBV7-6 to TRBJ2-1, with a tentative D call TRBD1 (6 bases). Trimming left V 2 bases short and J 4 bases short, with 9 bases between. CDR1 and CDR2 (germline): SGHVS, FNYEAQ. The CDR3 spans 14 residues. The CDR3 DNA reads as TGTGCCAGCAGCTTAATACAGGGATACAATGAGCAGTTCTTC. Translation gives CASSLIQGYNEQFF.

The CDR3: CASSLSISYEQYF. CDR3 nucleotide sequence: TGTGCCAGCAGCCTATCAATCTCCTACGAGCAGTACTTC. The chain couples TRBV28 to TRBJ2-7; no firm D call. With 6 bases removed from V and 0 bases from J, the gap between germline ends came to 9 bases. Per germline, CDR1 MDHEN and CDR2 SYDVKM. The CDR3 loop spans 13 amino acids.

V is TRBV14 and J is TRBJ2-7; possible D gene TRBD2, 7 bases. The V gene lost 0 bases and the J gene lost 5 bases, with 20 bases spanning the gap. Looked up from germline, CDR1 is SGHDN and CDR2 is FVKESK. The CDR3 consists of 17 residues. CDR3 sequence: CASSQDTVLGGADEQYF. Written as DNA, the CDR3 is TGTGCCAGCAGCCAAGATACAGTGTTAGGGGGGGCGGACGAGCAGTACTTC.

The chain joins TRBV28 to TRBJ1-2; 7 positions agree with TRBD1. With V trimmed by 6 bases and J by 2 bases, 3 bases remained unmatched. The CDR3 is 13 amino acids. CDR1 and CDR2 (germline): MDHEN, SYDVKM. Here the CDR3 reads CASRDRANYGYTF. The CDR3, as DNA: TGTGCCAGCAGAGACAGGGCAAACTATGGCTACACCTTC.

This chain connects TRBV28 to TRBJ1-2; maybe TRBD1 (6 bases). V dropped 5 bases and J dropped 7 bases, with 17 bases sitting between them. Germline V gives CDR1 MDHEN, CDR2 SYDVKM. This CDR3 comprises 14 residues. CDR3 sequence reads: CASSAGGRWSGYTF. CDR3 DNA sequence: TGTGCCAGCAGTGCGGGGGGGCGTTGGAGTGGCTACACCTTC.